This T cell receptor (beta chain) was recovered during a study of shared clonotypes between healthy human individuals. Naivety among CD8 cells was defined by CD45RO negativity and positive CCR7 selection, thereby excluding terminally differentiated effector memory CD45RA+ cells. Study results and limitations: Non-shared clonotypes showed lower generation probabilities than clonotypes common to all four donors. Naive subsets typically showed greater estimated richness than memory subsets.

The V end was cut by 0 bases, the J end by 7 bases, with 13 bases between. Germline V gene lookup returns CDR1 LGHNA and CDR2 YSLEER. This CDR3 comprises 15 residues. Each cell subset's genomic DNA was divided evenly among several immunoSEQ plates. Replicate PCRs for sorted subsets used approximately 190 ng DNA; this equaled 33,000 or so T cell genomes. TCRdb's table, derived via immunoSEQ multiplex PCR, lists solely in-frame clones and lacks some. Counted here are roughly 810,000 clones, around 96% occurring once; the ten biggest clones make up under 0.3%. Comment on this clone: Its antigen is as yet unknown.

Specimen: naive CD8+ T cells sorted from blood. V gene TRBV4-3 combines with J gene TRBJ1-5; a possible D gene is TRBD1 (5 bases). This sequence was found in a man aged 30 to 45 in good health. The DNA for the CDR3 is TGCGCCAGCAGCCAAGATCCGGGGGGGAGACAGCCCCAGCATTTT. Its protein is CASSQDPGGRQPQHF.